This T cell receptor (beta chain) was obtained from a study of regulatory T cells in long-lasting Graves disease. Notes on the study in general: Lower TCR diversity was seen in persistent Graves' patients than in newly diagnosed ones. Persistent disease was associated with favored TRBV28 usage and with favored use of TRBJ1-2 and TRBJ2-5.

Time point indicated: newly diagnosed GD, antithyroid drugs for less than 3 months. From RNA extracted from PBMCs, the TCR library was made. This CDR3 comprises 13 residues. Deletions cut 1 base from V and 7 bases from J, with 8 bases between. Germline-derived CDR1 and CDR2 are SGHAT and FQDESV (reference sequence). This clonotype was seen many times. Antigen specificity is unknown. Arm-PCR of CDR3 regions with iRepertoire HTBI primers generated TCR beta libraries. TCRdb used MiXCR to reprocess the multiplex PCR reads, holding one entry per CDR3 protein. The sample shows 420,000 or so distinct CDR3 sequences, around 15% of them seen only once. Separately, the same data were catalogued under a study of T cells in Graves' hyperthyroidism and ophthalmopathy.

The clonotype originates from a woman under 30 with Graves disease. The sample was peripheral blood mononuclear cells (PBMCs), taken at new diagnosis, from a patient treated with antithyroid drugs. The chain uses TRBV11-1 and TRBJ2-1; a possible D gene is TRBD1 (5 bases). The CDR3 here is CASSLGGGNEQFF. In DNA form, the CDR3 reads TGTGCCAGCAGCTTAGGGGGCGGTAATGAGCAGTTCTTC. Using reference TRBV11-1 and TRBJ2-1 for the parts outside the CDR3, the full variable domain is EAEVAQSPRYKITEKSQAVAFWCDPISGHATLYWYRQILGQGPELLVQFQDESVVDDSQLPKDRFSAERLKGVDSTLKIQPAELGDSAMYLCASSLGGGNEQFFGPGTRLTVL.